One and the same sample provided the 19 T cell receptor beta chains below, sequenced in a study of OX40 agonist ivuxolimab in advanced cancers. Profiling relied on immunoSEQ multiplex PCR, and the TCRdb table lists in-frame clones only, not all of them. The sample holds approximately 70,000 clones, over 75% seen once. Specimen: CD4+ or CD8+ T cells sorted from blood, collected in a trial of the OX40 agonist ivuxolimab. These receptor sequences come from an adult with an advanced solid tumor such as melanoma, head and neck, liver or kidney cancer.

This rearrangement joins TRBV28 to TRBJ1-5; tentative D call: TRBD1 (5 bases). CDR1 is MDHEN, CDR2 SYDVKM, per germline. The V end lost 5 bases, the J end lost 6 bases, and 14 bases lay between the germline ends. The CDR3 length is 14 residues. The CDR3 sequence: CASSTPGGGQPQHF. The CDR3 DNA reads TGTGCCAGCAGTACCCCGGGGGGAGGTCAGCCCCAGCATTTT.

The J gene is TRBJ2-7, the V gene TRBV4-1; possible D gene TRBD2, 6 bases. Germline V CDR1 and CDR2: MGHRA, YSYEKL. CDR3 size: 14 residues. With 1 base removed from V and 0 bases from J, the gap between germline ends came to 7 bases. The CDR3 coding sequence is TGCGCCAGCAGCCAAGTCGGGAGCTCCTACGAGCAGTACTTC. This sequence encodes CASSQVGSSYEQYF.

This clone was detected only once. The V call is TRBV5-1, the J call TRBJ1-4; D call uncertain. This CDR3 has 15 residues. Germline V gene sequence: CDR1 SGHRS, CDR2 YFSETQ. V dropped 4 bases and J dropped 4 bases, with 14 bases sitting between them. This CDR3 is CASSLSGRFNEKLFF. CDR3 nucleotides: TGCGCCAGCAGCCTATCAGGACGGTTTAATGAAAAACTGTTTTTT.

CDR3 region: CASSQDTSRNEQFF. The CDR3 nucleotides read TGCGCCAGCAGCCAAGATACTAGTAGGAATGAGCAGTTCTTC. The chain has TRBV4-3 and TRBJ2-1; perhaps TRBD2 as D (5 bases). In germline, CDR1 is LGHNA, CDR2 YSLEER. Trimming left V 0 bases short and J 7 bases short, with 10 bases between. CDR3 length: 14 amino acids.

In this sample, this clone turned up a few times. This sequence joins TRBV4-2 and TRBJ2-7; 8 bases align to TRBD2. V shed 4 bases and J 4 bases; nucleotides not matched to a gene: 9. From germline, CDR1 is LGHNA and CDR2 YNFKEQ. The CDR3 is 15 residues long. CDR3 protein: CASSRGREGVYEQYF. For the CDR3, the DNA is TGTGCCAGCAGCCGGGGACGGGAGGGCGTTTACGAGCAGTACTTC.

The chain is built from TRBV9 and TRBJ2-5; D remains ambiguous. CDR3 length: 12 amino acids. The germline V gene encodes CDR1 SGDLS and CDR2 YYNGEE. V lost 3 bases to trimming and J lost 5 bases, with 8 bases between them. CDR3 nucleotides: TGTGCCAGCAGCGCCCACGGGGAGACCCAGTACTTC. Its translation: CASSAHGETQYF.

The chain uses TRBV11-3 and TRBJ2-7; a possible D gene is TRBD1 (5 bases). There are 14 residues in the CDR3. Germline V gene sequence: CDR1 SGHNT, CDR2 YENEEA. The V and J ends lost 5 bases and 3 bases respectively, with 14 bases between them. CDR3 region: CASSPGADNYEQYF. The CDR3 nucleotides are TGTGCCAGCAGCCCTGGGGCGGATAACTACGAGCAGTACTTC.

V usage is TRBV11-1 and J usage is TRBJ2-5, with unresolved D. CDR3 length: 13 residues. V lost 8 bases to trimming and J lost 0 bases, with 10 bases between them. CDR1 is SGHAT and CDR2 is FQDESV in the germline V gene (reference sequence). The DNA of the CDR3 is TGTGCCAGCTACGGACGGGACCAAGAGACCCAGTACTTC. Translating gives CASYGRDQETQYF.

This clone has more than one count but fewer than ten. The CDR3 region is CASSAAGQTYEQYF. CDR3 sequence (DNA): TGTGCCAGCAGCGCAGCGGGACAAACCTACGAGCAGTACTTC. V is TRBV9 and J is TRBJ2-7, with D tentatively TRBD2 (7 bases). V was shortened by 3 bases and J by 2 bases, with 12 bases between the two germline ends. Germline-derived CDR1 and CDR2 are SGDLS and YYNGEE. The CDR3 length is 14 residues.

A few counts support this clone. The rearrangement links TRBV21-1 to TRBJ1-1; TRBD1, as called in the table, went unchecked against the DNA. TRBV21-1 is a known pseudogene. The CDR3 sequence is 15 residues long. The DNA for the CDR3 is TGTGCCAGCAGCAAAGCGAGGGGGCAGAACACTGAAGCTTTCTTT. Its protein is CASSKARGQNTEAFF.

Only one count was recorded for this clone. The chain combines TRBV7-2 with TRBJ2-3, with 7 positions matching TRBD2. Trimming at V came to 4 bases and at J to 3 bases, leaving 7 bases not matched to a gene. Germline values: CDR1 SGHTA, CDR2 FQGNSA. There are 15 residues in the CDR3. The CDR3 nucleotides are TGTGCCAGCAGCTCCCCGGCGGGAGTAACAGATACGCAGTATTTT. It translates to CASSSPAGVTDTQYF.

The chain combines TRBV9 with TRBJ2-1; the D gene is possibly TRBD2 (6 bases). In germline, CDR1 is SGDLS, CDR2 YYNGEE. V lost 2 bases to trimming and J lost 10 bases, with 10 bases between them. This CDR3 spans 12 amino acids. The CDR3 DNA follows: TGTGCCAGCAGCGTCTGGGCGGGAGAGCAGTTCTTC. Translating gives CASSVWAGEQFF. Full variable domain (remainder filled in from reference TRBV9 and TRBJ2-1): DSGVTQTPKHLITATGQRVTLRCSPRSGDLSVYWYQQSLDQGLQFLIQYYNGEERAKGNILERFSAQQFPDLHSELNLSSLELGDSALYFCASSVWAGEQFFGPGTRLTVL.

DNA for the CDR3: TGTGCCAGCTCAGGGCCAGGCAACTATGGCTACACCTTC. Translating gives CASSGPGNYGYTF. This chain connects TRBV2 to TRBJ1-2; D might be TRBD1 (5 bases). V lost 8 bases to trimming and J lost 2 bases, with 12 bases between them. This CDR3 has 13 residues. Germline V gene lookup returns CDR1 SNHLY and CDR2 FYNNEI.

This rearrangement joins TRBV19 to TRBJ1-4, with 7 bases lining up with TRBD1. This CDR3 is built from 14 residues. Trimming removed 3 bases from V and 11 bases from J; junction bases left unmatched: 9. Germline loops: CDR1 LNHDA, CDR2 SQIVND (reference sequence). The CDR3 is CASSMTTGVWKLFF. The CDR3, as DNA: TGTGCCAGTAGTATGACAACAGGGGTGTGGAAACTGTTTTTT.

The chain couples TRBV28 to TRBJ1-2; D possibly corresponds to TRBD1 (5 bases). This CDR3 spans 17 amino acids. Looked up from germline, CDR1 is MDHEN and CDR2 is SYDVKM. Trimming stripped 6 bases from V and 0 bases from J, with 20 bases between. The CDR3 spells CASRLLTGVGPNYGYTF. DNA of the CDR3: TGTGCCAGCAGACTACTCACGGGAGTGGGGCCTAACTATGGCTACACCTTC.

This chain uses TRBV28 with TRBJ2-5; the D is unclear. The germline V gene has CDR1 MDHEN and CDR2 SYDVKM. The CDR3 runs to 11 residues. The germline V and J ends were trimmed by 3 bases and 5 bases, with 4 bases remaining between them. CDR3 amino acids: CASSFLETQYF. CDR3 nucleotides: TGTGCCAGCAGTTTTCTGGAGACCCAGTACTTC.

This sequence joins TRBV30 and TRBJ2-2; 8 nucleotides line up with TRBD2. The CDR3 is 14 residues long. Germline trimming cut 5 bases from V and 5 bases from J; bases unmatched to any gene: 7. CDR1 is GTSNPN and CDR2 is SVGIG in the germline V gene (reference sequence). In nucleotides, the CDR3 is TGTGCCTGGGCTGCGGGGGGAGGAACCGGGGAGCTGTTTTTT. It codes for CAWAAGGGTGELFF.

The CDR3 loop is CASTLGPGELFF. The CDR3, as DNA: TGTGCCAGCACCCTCGGTCCCGGGGAGCTGTTTTTT. V usage is TRBV6-6 and J usage is TRBJ2-2, with no clear D. The CDR3 has 12 residues. Trimming cost V 7 bases and J 6 bases, with 9 bases left between them. The germline CDR1 and CDR2 sequences are MNHNY and SVGAGI (reference sequence).

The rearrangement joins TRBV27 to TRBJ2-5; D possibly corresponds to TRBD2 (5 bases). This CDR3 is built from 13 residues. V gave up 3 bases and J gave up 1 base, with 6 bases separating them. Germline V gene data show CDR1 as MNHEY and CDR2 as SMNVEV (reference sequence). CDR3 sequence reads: CASSLGSQETQYF. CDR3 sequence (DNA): TGTGCCAGCAGTTTGGGGAGCCAAGAGACCCAGTACTTC.